This TCR beta chain derives from a study of CXCR3-negative and CXCR3-positive naive CD8 T cells. Study-level background: Summed over all libraries, TRB reads came to roughly 140 million, with about 1.5 +/- 0.3 million per library. Findings and limits, study-wide: Naive CXCR3-negative and CXCR3-positive cells had similar TRBV-TRBJ usage; memory differed. TRB CDR3s were more hydrophobic in CXCR3-positive than in CXCR3-negative naive cells. Memory CD8+ cells showed much lower diversity, while both naive subsets were comparably high.

Comments on this clonotype: Antigen: not known.

5' RACE with UMI labels generated the TRB cDNA libraries. TCRdb derives one entry per CDR3 protein from the 5' RACE reads, leaving out DNA. The specimen's table records about 110,000 distinct CDR3 sequences. This CDR3 has 15 residues. Germline V gene data show CDR1 as SEHNR and CDR2 as FQNEAQ (reference sequence). This TCR was recovered from a human donor in good health. Some clones in this sample may be carry-over from other donors' samples. Sequenced input: naive CXCR3+ CD8+ T cells from blood. The subset here: CD45RO-CCR7+CD27+CD95- naive CD8+ T cells expressing CXCR3 (TNR3+). The V and J genes are TRBV7-9 and TRBJ1-1. This CDR3 is CASSSFDKTGTEAFF.